This section outlines one TCR beta chain sequence together with its context. These data are taken from a study of blood T cell repertoires in COVID-19. Study as a whole: In each case, the material was cDNA or gDNA derived from T cells, B-cell-depleted T cells, or PBMCs.

Generated by immunoSEQ multiplex PCR, the TCRdb table keeps only in-frame clones and is missing some. The table lists roughly 200,000 clones, more than 75% of them singletons, with roughly 5% in the top ten. The CDR3 consists of 11 residues. Trimming took off 3 bases at V and 10 bases at J, with 9 bases between the two ends. The germline CDR1 and CDR2 sequences are LGHDT and YNNKEL (reference sequence). This chain connects TRBV3-1 (or the pseudogene TRBV3-2) to TRBJ1-1; weak D call: TRBD1 (5 bases). This clonotype was sampled from a woman of 80 years or more with acute or convalescent COVID-19. The sample consisted of peripheral blood. CDR3 bases: TGTGCCAGCAGCCAGACAGATGGAGCTTTCTTT. Translation: CASSQTDGAFF.